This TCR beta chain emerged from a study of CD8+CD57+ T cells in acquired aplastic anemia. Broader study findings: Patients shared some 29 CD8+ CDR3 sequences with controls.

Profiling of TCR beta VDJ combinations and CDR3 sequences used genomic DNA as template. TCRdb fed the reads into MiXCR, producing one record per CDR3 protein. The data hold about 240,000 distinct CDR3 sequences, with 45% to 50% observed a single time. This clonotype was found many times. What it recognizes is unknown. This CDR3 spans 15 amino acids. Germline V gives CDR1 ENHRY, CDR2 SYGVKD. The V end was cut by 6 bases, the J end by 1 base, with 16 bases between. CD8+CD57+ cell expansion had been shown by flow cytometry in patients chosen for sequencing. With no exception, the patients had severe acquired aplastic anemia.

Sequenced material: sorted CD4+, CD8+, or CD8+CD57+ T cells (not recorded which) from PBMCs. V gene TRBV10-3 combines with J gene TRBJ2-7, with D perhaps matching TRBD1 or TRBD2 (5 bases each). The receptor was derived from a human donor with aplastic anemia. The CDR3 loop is CAIRESGTISYEQYF. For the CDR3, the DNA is TGTGCCATCAGAGAATCAGGGACCATATCCTACGAGCAGTACTTC.